This T cell receptor (beta chain) was sequenced during a study of T-cell reconstitution after alpha-beta-depleted transplantation in children. This clonotype was detected many times. This sample's TCRbeta library carried unique molecular identifier barcodes. From the PCR reads, TCRdb called clonotypes with MiXCR, one entry per CDR3 protein. The sample contains 200,000 to 250,000 distinct CDR3 sequences, under 9.5% of which appear only once. The V gene lost 1 base and the J gene lost 7 bases, with 11 bases spanning the gap. CDR3 length equals 13 residues. The germline V gene has CDR1 SGHTA and CDR2 FQGNSA.

The sequence was obtained from a human donor who donated a stem cell graft to a child with acute lymphoblastic leukemia. The V and J genes are TRBV7-2 and TRBJ2-7, with D hard to call. The sample here was PBMCs from the stem cell graft donor, taken from the stem cell graft. The CDR3 sequence is CASSLDHSREQYF. For the CDR3, the DNA is TGTGCCAGCAGCTTAGATCACAGCAGGGAGCAGTACTTC.